This T cell receptor beta chain emerged from a study of T cells after posttransplantation cyclophosphamide. Study-wide results and limits: After PTCy, TRB diversity resembled that of CNI/methotrexate controls.

As for this clone: The antigen remains unidentified.

With 10 bases removed from V and 5 bases from J, the gap between germline ends came to 17 bases. CDR1 and CDR2 from the germline V gene are MDHEN and SYDVKM. The length of the CDR3 is 13 residues. Assay: immunoSEQ multiplex PCR; the TCRdb copy retains only in-frame clones and omits some. This repertoire lists roughly 32,000 clones without singletons; less than 5% sits in the top ten. This chain joins TRBV28 and TRBJ2-5; tentatively, D is TRBD1 (6 bases). The sequence derives from a woman between 25 and 40 years old in good health and a related stem cell transplant donor. Input material: PBMCs. The CDR3 protein is CAIQGRLPETQYF. The CDR3 coding sequence is TGTGCCATCCAGGGGCGGTTGCCCGAGACCCAGTACTTC.